These 30 T cell receptor beta chains were all obtained from the same sample, sequenced in a study of T-cell reconstitution after alpha-beta-depleted transplantation in children. The authors prepared the TCRbeta library with unique molecular identifiers. TCRdb passed the PCR reads through MiXCR, listing each CDR3 protein once. This sample has 440,000 or so distinct CDR3 sequences, with 43% found just once. The sample in question was PBMCs, obtained before TCRalphabeta/CD19-depleted stem cell transplant. These receptors originate from a girl aged 2 to 10 with aplastic anemia, due to receive a stem cell transplant.

The CDR3 here is CASSKTGLHNEQFF. In nucleotides, the CDR3 is TGCGCCAGCAGCAAAACGGGACTGCACAATGAGCAGTTCTTC. The V and J genes are TRBV5-1 and TRBJ2-1; a weak D match, TRBD2 (6 bases). Germline V gene data show CDR1 as SGHRS and CDR2 as YFSETQ. V shed 4 bases and J shed 5 bases, with 13 bases lying between them. This CDR3 has 14 residues.

This clonotype appeared many times. The rearrangement links TRBV20-1 to TRBJ2-7, with D possibly called TRBD1 or TRBD2 (5 bases each). CDR3 length equals 14 residues. Trimming stripped 4 bases from V and 4 bases from J, with 17 bases between. Germline lookup yields CDR1 DFQATT and CDR2 SNEGSKA (reference sequence). The CDR3 nucleotides are TGCAGTGCTACCGGGACGGCCCAGGAGTACGAGCAGTACTTC. Amino acid sequence: CSATGTAQEYEQYF.

This sequence joins TRBV28 and TRBJ2-5; D not certain. Germline CDR1 reads MDHEN; CDR2 reads SYDVKM. The V end was cut by 2 bases, the J end by 1 base, with 11 bases between. The CDR3 is made up of 15 amino acids. The CDR3 nucleotides read TGTGCCAGCAGTTTAGGGCCAACGCCCCAAGAGACCCAGTACTTC. Translated, it gives CASSLGPTPQETQYF.

The V call is TRBV5-4, the J call TRBJ2-7; 9 bases align to TRBD1. Germline CDR1 SGHNT, CDR2 YYREEE (reference sequence). The CDR3 consists of 16 residues. The junction had 10 bases not matched to a gene; V was cut back by 0 bases and J by 6 bases. CDR3 nucleotides: TGTGCCAGCAGCTTGGACAGGGGGCTCGGCTACGGCGAGCAGTACTTC. Translated, it gives CASSLDRGLGYGEQYF. Based on the CDR3 plus reference TRBV5-4 and TRBJ2-7, the full variable domain is ETGVTQSPTHLIKTRGQQVTLRCSSQSGHNTVSWYQQALGQGPQFIFQYYREEENGRGNFPPRFSGLQFPNYSSELNVNALELDDSALYLCASSLDRGLGYGEQYFGPGTRLTVT.

The genes are TRBV12-3 or TRBV12-4 and TRBJ2-7, with TRBD2 matching over 12 bases. This CDR3 comprises 15 residues. The V and J ends lost 5 bases and 3 bases, in that order; junction bases with no gene match: 5. CDR3 amino acids: CASSIRTSGVYEQYF. The CDR3 region has the DNA TGTGCCAGCAGTATCCGGACTAGCGGGGTCTACGAGCAGTACTTC.

There are a few counts of this clonotype. The CDR3 coding sequence is TGCGCCAGCAGCCAAGATCCCGGGACTAGCGGGAGGGCAACAGATACGCAGTATTTT. This translates into CASSQDPGTSGRATDTQYF. V gene TRBV4-1 combines with J gene TRBJ2-3; the match to TRBD2 covers 16 bases. This CDR3 contains 19 residues. V lost 0 bases and J lost 3; bases outside the gene matches: 6. The V gene's germline CDR1 is MGHRA and CDR2 YSYEKL.

The rearrangement uses TRBV29-1 and TRBJ2-3; the match to TRBD2 covers 7 bases. Germline assignment: CDR1 SQVTM and CDR2 ANQGSEA. The V segment lost 2 bases and the J segment 0 bases; nucleotides outside the gene matches: 5. The CDR3 runs to 15 residues. In nucleotides, the CDR3 is TGCAGCGTTGAAAGGCGGGAGCGGAGCACAGATACGCAGTATTTT. Protein product: CSVERRERSTDTQYF.

This chain links TRBV5-1 with TRBJ2-3; D gene unclear. This CDR3 contains 15 residues. V was cut by 2 bases and J by 1 base, with 11 bases left in between. Looked up from germline, CDR1 is SGHRS and CDR2 is YFSETQ. CDR3 sequence reads: CASSLGRRGTDTQYF. The DNA of the CDR3 is TGCGCCAGCAGCTTAGGGCGGCGTGGCACAGATACGCAGTATTTT. The complete variable domain, with remaining parts taken from reference TRBV5-1 and TRBJ2-3, reads KAGVTQTPRYLIKTRGQQVTLSCSPISGHRSVSWYQQTPGQGLQFLFEYFSETQRNKGNFPGRFSGRQFSNSRSEMNVSTLELGDSALYLCASSLGRRGTDTQYFGPGTRLTVL.

This clonotype was counted ten times or more. The chain has TRBV20-1 and TRBJ1-2, with D possibly matching TRBD1 (6 bases). Germline assignment: CDR1 DFQATT and CDR2 SNEGSKA (reference sequence). Trimming removed 0 bases from V and 4 bases from J, with 9 bases in between. The CDR3 runs to 13 residues. CDR3 region: CSAREGQFYGYTF. As DNA, the CDR3 is TGCAGTGCTAGAGAAGGACAGTTCTATGGCTACACCTTC.

This sequence joins TRBV5-6 and TRBJ2-3; TRBD1 matches 8 bases. Germline-derived CDR1 and CDR2 are SGHDT and YYEEEE. This CDR3 has 14 amino acids. Trimming took 6 bases from V and 5 from J; bases not matched to a gene: 8. CDR3 coding DNA: TGTGCCAGCATTGCAGGGGGCGCGGGAGATACGCAGTATTTT. This encodes CASIAGGAGDTQYF. Using reference TRBV5-6 and TRBJ2-3 for the parts outside the CDR3, the full variable domain is DAGVTQSPTHLIKTRGQQVTLRCSPKSGHDTVSWYQQALGQGPQFIFQYYEEEERQRGNFPDRFSGHQFPNYSSELNVNALLLGDSALYLCASIAGGAGDTQYFGPGTRLTVL.

A single count supports this clonotype. The chain couples TRBV7-8 to TRBJ2-5, with 9 bases identical to TRBD2. After removal of 0 bases from V and 5 bases from J, the junction contained 16 bases not matched to a gene. CDR1 is SGHVS and CDR2 is FQNEAQ in the germline V gene. The CDR3 consists of 19 residues. The CDR3 loop is CASSLAGVAGDRGWETQYF. Here the CDR3 DNA reads TGTGCCAGCAGCTTAGCTGGGGTAGCGGGAGATCGGGGCTGGGAGACCCAGTACTTC.

The chain recombines TRBV6-8 with TRBJ2-3, with D perhaps matching TRBD1 (6 bases). V dropped 4 bases and J dropped 4 bases, with 24 bases sitting between them. The CDR3 totals 18 residues. Germline V CDR1 and CDR2: MNHGY, SAAAGT. CDR3 coding DNA: TGTGCCAGCAGTTCCGCCCCAGGGGTGGCTTGTTACGCAGATACGCAGTATTTT. It encodes CASSSAPGVACYADTQYF.

The rearrangement uses TRBV7-7 and TRBJ2-1; the match to TRBD1 covers 8 bases. The CDR3 extends over 16 amino acids. The V gene end was trimmed by 5 bases and the J gene end by 9 bases; junction bases not matched to a gene: 15. Looked up from germline, CDR1 is SSHAT and CDR2 is FNYEAQ (reference sequence). The chain's CDR3 is CASSTLKGQGAAEQFF. The DNA for the CDR3 is TGTGCCAGCAGCACCCTCAAGGGGCAGGGGGCGGCTGAGCAGTTCTTC. Based on the CDR3 plus reference TRBV7-7 and TRBJ2-1, the full variable domain is GAGVSQSPRYKVTKRGQDVTLRCDPISSHATLYWYQQALGQGPEFLTYFNYEAQPDKSGLPSDRFSAERPEGSISTLTIQRTEQRDSAMYRCASSTLKGQGAAEQFFGPGTRLTVL.

The table lists this clonotype with many counts. CDR3 DNA: TGTGCCAGCAGCCCAGTCGTGGTTAACACCATATATTTT. Translation: CASSPVVVNTIYF. V is TRBV7-9 and J is TRBJ1-3; the D is unclear. The ends were cut back, 5 bases at V and 7 bases at J, with 12 bases in the middle. Germline V lookup: CDR1 SEHNR, CDR2 FQNEAQ (reference sequence). This CDR3 is built from 13 residues.

V and J are TRBV11-2 and TRBJ2-5; TRBD2 aligns across 8 bases. Per the germline V gene, CDR1 is SGHAT and CDR2 is FQNNGV. The CDR3 is made up of 15 amino acids. V trimming: 4 bases; J trimming: 2 bases; junction bases outside the gene matches: 6. The CDR3 spells CASSYRPGGQETQYF. As DNA, the CDR3 is TGTGCCAGCAGCTATAGACCGGGGGGGCAAGAGACCCAGTACTTC.

This clonotype has at least ten counts. This sequence joins TRBV12-3 or TRBV12-4 and TRBJ2-1; no clear D gene. The CDR3 contains 12 residues. Trimming stripped 2 bases from V and 9 bases from J, with 8 bases between. CDR3 nucleotides: TGTGCCAGCAGTTTATCGGGCGGTGAGCAGTTCTTC. Amino acids: CASSLSGGEQFF.

This clonotype was found once. The V and J genes are TRBV5-6 and TRBJ1-5; D perhaps matches TRBD1 (5 bases). The germline V gene has CDR1 SGHDT and CDR2 YYEEEE. The CDR3 extends over 14 amino acids. Deletions cut 7 bases from V and 5 bases from J, with 16 bases between. CDR3 DNA sequence: TGTGCCAGCCACACGTGGGGGGGAGATCAGCCCCAGCATTTT. Its protein product is CASHTWGGDQPQHF.

V gene TRBV29-1 combines with J gene TRBJ2-5; a weak D match, TRBD1 (5 bases). The germline CDR1 and CDR2 sequences are SQVTM and ANQGSEA. The CDR3 is 13 residues long. V was trimmed by 6 bases and J by 5 bases, leaving 16 bases between them. CDR3 loop: CSVQGQRSETQYF. The CDR3 nucleotides are TGCAGCGTCCAGGGTCAGCGCAGCGAGACCCAGTACTTC.

This clonotype was observed a handful of times. At one boundary the junction diverges from the germline segment, which might be a read error. This chain uses TRBV7-7 with TRBJ2-5; possibly TRBD2 for D (6 bases). This CDR3 contains 15 residues. Germline V gives CDR1 SSHAT, CDR2 FNYEAQ (reference sequence). This CDR3 is CASSLVAGLKETQYF. In DNA, the CDR3 is TGTGCTAGCAGCTTAGTCGCAGGACTAAAAGAGACCCAGTACTTC.

Only a few counts were recorded for this clonotype. J is TRBJ1-2 and V is TRBV28, with a tentative D call TRBD1 (5 bases). V shed 5 bases and J shed 4 bases, with 14 bases lying between them. This CDR3 region has 14 residues. CDR1 and CDR2 from the germline V gene are MDHEN and SYDVKM. The CDR3 DNA is TGTGCCAGCAGTCGCCAGGCCGGGGGCTATGGCTACACCTTC. As protein: CASSRQAGGYGYTF.

The V and J genes are TRBV5-1 and TRBJ2-7; no definite D call. With 4 bases removed from V and 2 bases from J, the gap between germline ends came to 16 bases. In germline, CDR1 is SGHRS, CDR2 YFSETQ. This CDR3 has 15 amino acids. CDR3 in amino acids: CASSPPPGTAYEQYF. The CDR3 DNA is TGCGCCAGCAGCCCCCCCCCGGGCACAGCCTACGAGCAGTACTTC.

The sample holds many counts of this clonotype. This chain connects TRBV6-5 to TRBJ2-5; D is possibly TRBD1 (6 bases). V lost 4 bases, J lost 5 bases, and 8 bases lay in between. CDR3 length equals 12 residues. The germline V gene encodes CDR1 MNHEY and CDR2 SVGAGI. CDR3 nucleotides: TGTGCCAGCAGTTCAGACAGGGAGACCCAGTACTTC. Amino acids: CASSSDRETQYF.

About this clonotype: At one end, the junction sequence differs from germline, possibly due to a read error. This chain connects TRBV20-1 to TRBJ2-7; D call uncertain. This CDR3 has 12 amino acids. Germline loops: CDR1 DFQATT, CDR2 SNEGSKA (reference sequence). In DNA, the CDR3 is TGCAGTGCTAGGTTGATGTCCTACGATCAGTACTTC. Its translation is CSARLMSYDQYF.

This clonotype has just a few counts. CDR3 sequence reads: CSARDLEWTEAFF. The CDR3 DNA sequence: TGCAGTGCTAGAGATCTGGAGTGGACTGAAGCTTTCTTT. The chain recombines TRBV20-1 with TRBJ1-1; D is unclear. The CDR3 extends over 13 amino acids. Trimming pared 0 bases from V and 5 bases from J, leaving 10 bases between. Looked up from germline, CDR1 is DFQATT and CDR2 is SNEGSKA (reference sequence).

This clonotype has more than one count but fewer than ten. The V call is TRBV18, the J call TRBJ1-3, with D perhaps matching TRBD1 (6 bases). This CDR3 has 17 amino acids. V lost 2 bases and J lost 0, with 14 bases in between. Looked up from germline, CDR1 is KGHSH and CDR2 is LQKENI. CDR3 residues: CASSPSTGARSGNTIYF. CDR3 nucleotides: TGTGCCAGCTCACCATCGACAGGCGCCCGCTCTGGAAACACCATATATTTT.

The chain is built from TRBV20-1 and TRBJ1-2; D remains unclear. The CDR3 is made up of 11 amino acids. V lost 5 bases and J 5 bases, leaving 9 bases between the germline ends. Germline CDR1 reads DFQATT; CDR2 reads SNEGSKA (reference sequence). DNA of the CDR3: TGCAGTGCTTGGGGTGGTTATGGCTACACCTTC. Residues: CSAWGGYGYTF.

In nucleotides, the CDR3 is TGTGCCACTCAGGGACAATCGAGAAACATTCAGTACTTC. Translated, it gives CATQGQSRNIQYF. V is TRBV28 and J is TRBJ2-4, with D tentatively TRBD1 (6 bases). Germline loops: CDR1 MDHEN, CDR2 SYDVKM. The CDR3 covers 13 residues. Trimming took off 10 bases at V and 6 bases at J, with 16 bases between the two ends.

This clonotype came up a few times. V is TRBV20-1 and J is TRBJ2-3, with D unclear. V lost 4 bases and J 4 bases, leaving 9 bases between the germline ends. This CDR3 has 12 amino acids. Germline V lookup: CDR1 DFQATT, CDR2 SNEGSKA (reference sequence). The CDR3 region is CSATVGADTQYF. The CDR3 DNA follows: TGCAGTGCTACTGTTGGAGCAGATACGCAGTATTTT.

This clonotype occurred many times. This chain uses TRBV7-2 with TRBJ2-2; D unclear. The CDR3 is 13 residues long. Germline CDR1 and CDR2: SGHTA and FQGNSA. V lost 6 bases to trimming and J lost 1 base, with 6 bases between them. CDR3 bases: TGTGCCAGCAGACTCCAGAACACCGGGGAGCTGTTTTTT. As protein: CASRLQNTGELFF.

The chain carries TRBV20-1 and TRBJ2-3; possible D gene TRBD2, 6 bases. Germline CDR1 DFQATT, CDR2 SNEGSKA (reference sequence). The CDR3 has 14 amino acids. V lost 6 bases and J 0 bases, leaving 13 bases between the germline ends. CDR3 residues: CSARLGLSTDTQYF. The CDR3 region has the DNA TGCAGTGCCCGTTTGGGACTTAGCACAGATACGCAGTATTTT.